These 10 T cell receptor beta chains came from one sample sequenced in a study of cytomegalovirus exposure and HLA in healthy donors. Amplification used 60 Vbeta primers and 13 Jbeta primers. Data came from immunoSEQ multiplex PCR; TCRdb stores just in-frame clones and leaves some out. Of about 190,000 clones in the sample, about 88% were seen once. The sequenced sample was PBMCs. The receptors were sampled from a woman younger than 45 in good health and CMV-seronegative.

On this clone itself: Compared with germline, one end of the junction differs, possibly owing to a read error. V gene TRBV5-1 combines with J gene TRBJ2-3; possibly TRBD1 for D (5 bases). Germline-derived CDR1 and CDR2 are SGHRS and YFSETQ. This CDR3 spans 15 amino acids. The CDR3 loop is CASSLPTLATGTQYF. The CDR3 coding sequence is TGCGCCAGCAGCTTGCCGACCTTAGCTACAGGTACGCAGTATTTT.

This chain joins TRBV19 and TRBJ2-3, with 8 positions matching TRBD1. The CDR3 loop spans 16 amino acids. The V gene end was trimmed by 8 bases and the J gene end by 1 base; junction bases not matched to a gene: 11. Germline V gene lookup returns CDR1 LNHDA and CDR2 SQIVND (reference sequence). The CDR3 bases are TGTGCCAGTCGGGCCCCGACAGGGGTTGGCACAGATACGCAGTATTTT. Translated, it gives CASRAPTGVGTDTQYF.

This rearrangement joins TRBV2 to TRBJ2-1, with D possibly matching TRBD2 (6 bases). V was pared by 3 bases and J by 7 bases, with 22 bases between. Germline-derived CDR1 and CDR2 are SNHLY and FYNNEI. CDR3 length: 17 amino acids. CDR3 sequence: CASSDPGEPSVDNEQFF. The CDR3 DNA sequence: TGTGCCAGCAGTGACCCGGGAGAACCGTCAGTCGATAATGAGCAGTTCTTC.

The count of this clone is one. The V gene is TRBV18, the J gene TRBJ2-5, with TRBD2 matching 11 bases. This CDR3 is 14 amino acids long. The junction had 2 bases not matched to a gene; V was cut back by 8 bases and J by 0 bases. Germline V gene data show CDR1 as KGHSH and CDR2 as LQKENI. The CDR3 DNA reads as TGTGCCAGCCAGACTAGCGGGGACCAAGAGACCCAGTACTTC. Protein: CASQTSGDQETQYF.

This clone was detected a few times. The V call is TRBV7-8, the J call TRBJ1-1; 9 bases are shared with TRBD1. From germline, CDR1 is SGHVS and CDR2 FQNEAQ. Unmatched junction bases numbered 12, after V lost 5 bases and J lost 8 bases. This CDR3 region has 15 residues. The CDR3 DNA is TGTGCCAGCAGCAACCCATACAGGGGGCGCAAAGAAGCTTTCTTT. Translating gives CASSNPYRGRKEAFF.

V usage is TRBV6-5 and J usage is TRBJ2-1, with 7 bases matching TRBD2. The CDR3 has 14 residues. From germline, CDR1 is MNHEY and CDR2 SVGAGI. V shed 8 bases and J 2 bases; nucleotides not matched to a gene: 6. CDR3 amino acids: CASAVRGTYNEQFF. The CDR3 nucleotides read TGTGCCAGCGCCGTGCGGGGGACCTACAATGAGCAGTTCTTC.

The V call is TRBV27, the J call TRBJ2-2, with 7 bases fitting TRBD1. The V gene's germline CDR1 is MNHEY and CDR2 SMNVEV (reference sequence). Trimming removed 8 bases from V and 5 bases from J; junction bases left unmatched: 5. The CDR3 spans 13 residues. CDR3 coding DNA: TGTGCCAGCGGGACAGTCCTAACCGGGGAGCTGTTTTTT. As protein: CASGTVLTGELFF.

The rearrangement uses TRBV19 and TRBJ1-2; D uncertain. Germline assignment: CDR1 LNHDA and CDR2 SQIVND (reference sequence). The CDR3 consists of 12 residues. The V end lost 8 bases, the J end lost 3 bases, and 10 bases lay between the germline ends. CDR3 coding DNA: TGTGCCAGTGGTAGAGTGGACTATGGCTACACCTTC. This gives the protein CASGRVDYGYTF.

This sequence joins TRBV25-1 and TRBJ2-5; D possibly corresponds to TRBD2 (6 bases). This CDR3 contains 14 residues. Germline CDR1 is MGHDK and CDR2 is SYGVNS. Trimming took 6 bases from V and 2 from J, leaving 13 bases between them. CDR3 loop: CASSAWGVQETQYF. Here the CDR3 DNA reads TGTGCCAGCAGCGCCTGGGGGGTACAAGAGACCCAGTACTTC.

The chain combines TRBV2 with TRBJ2-2, with 9 bases identical to TRBD1. J was trimmed by 5 bases and V by 6 bases; bases with no gene match: 7. This CDR3 has 15 amino acids. The germline V gene has CDR1 SNHLY and CDR2 FYNNEI. CDR3 protein: CASSADRGSTGELFF. In nucleotides, the CDR3 is TGTGCCAGCAGCGCGGACAGGGGAAGTACCGGGGAGCTGTTTTTT.